This T cell receptor (beta chain) was recorded in a study of identical twins. Healthy Caucasians, and only they, were the donors. This clonotype was counted a few times. What it recognizes is unknown. TCRdb analysed the 5' RACE reads with MiXCR anew, one entry per CDR3 protein. Among approximately 600,000 distinct CDR3 sequences listed, about 7% were seen once. Study results and caveats: Insertion counts were lower in abundant cord blood beta clonotypes, a trend that memory repertoires did not show.

The same sample was also studied in work on yellow fever vaccine responses in identical twins.

The receptor comes from a woman between 18 and 30 years old in good health. The sequenced sample was PBMCs.

The DNA of the CDR3 is TGTGCCAGCAGCTTGGAGCACCTCGTGGTGGGGGCCAACGTCCTGACTTTC. It translates to CASSLEHLVVGANVLTF. The chain employs TRBV7-9 and TRBJ2-6; D is uncertain. CDR3 length equals 17 residues. Trimming removed 3 bases at V and 4 bases at J, with 16 bases between. Germline loops: CDR1 SEHNR, CDR2 FQNEAQ (reference sequence).